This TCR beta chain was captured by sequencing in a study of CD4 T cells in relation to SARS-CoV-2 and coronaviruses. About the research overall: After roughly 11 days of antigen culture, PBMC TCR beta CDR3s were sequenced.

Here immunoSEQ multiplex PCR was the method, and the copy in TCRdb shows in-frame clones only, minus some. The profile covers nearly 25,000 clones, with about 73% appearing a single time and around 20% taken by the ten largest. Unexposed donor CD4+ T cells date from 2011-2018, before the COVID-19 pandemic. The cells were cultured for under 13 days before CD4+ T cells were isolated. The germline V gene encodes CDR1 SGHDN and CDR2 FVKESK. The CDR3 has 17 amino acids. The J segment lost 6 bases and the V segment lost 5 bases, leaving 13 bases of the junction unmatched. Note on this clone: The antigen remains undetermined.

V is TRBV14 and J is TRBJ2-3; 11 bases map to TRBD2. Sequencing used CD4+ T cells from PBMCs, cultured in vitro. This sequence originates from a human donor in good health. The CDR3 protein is CASSYLTSGIHRDTQYF. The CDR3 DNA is TGTGCCAGCAGCTATTTGACTAGCGGGATACACAGGGATACGCAGTATTTT.